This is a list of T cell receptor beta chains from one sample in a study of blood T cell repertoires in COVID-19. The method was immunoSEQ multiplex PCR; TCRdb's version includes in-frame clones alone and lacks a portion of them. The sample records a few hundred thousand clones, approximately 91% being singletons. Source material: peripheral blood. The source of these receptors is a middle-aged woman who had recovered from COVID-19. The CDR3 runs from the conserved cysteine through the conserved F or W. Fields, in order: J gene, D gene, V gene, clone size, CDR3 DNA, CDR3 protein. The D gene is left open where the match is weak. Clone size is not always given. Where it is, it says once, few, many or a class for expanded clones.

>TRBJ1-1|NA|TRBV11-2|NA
TGTGCCAGCAGCCCCGCAGGGTGGACTGAAGCTTTCTTT
CASSPAGWTEAFF
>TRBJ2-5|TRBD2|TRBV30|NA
TGTGCCTGGAGTGTAGCGGGAGCCGAGACCCAGTACTTC
CAWSVAGAETQYF
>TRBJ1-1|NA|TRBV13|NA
TGTGCCAGCAGCTTCCGCAGGGCTTCTGAAGCTTTCTTT
CASSFRRASEAFF
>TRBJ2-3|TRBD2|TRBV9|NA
TGTGCCAGCAGCACTAGCGTAGCGGAGCCCACAGATACGCAGTATTTT
CASSTSVAEPTDTQYF
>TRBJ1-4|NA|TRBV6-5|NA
TGTGCCAGCAGCCCCCAGGGGCTCTCTAATGAAAAACTGTTTTTT
CASSPQGLSNEKLFF
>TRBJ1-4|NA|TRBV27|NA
TGTGCCAGAAGTTTATCGACCGGAAGGGGCCGACCCACCGGGGAAAAACTGTTTTTT
CARSLSTGRGRPTGEKLFF
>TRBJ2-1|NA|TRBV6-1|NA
TGTGCCAGCAGTGAACAGGCACCCAGCATTGAGCAGTTCTTC
CASSEQAPSIEQFF
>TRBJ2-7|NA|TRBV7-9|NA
TGTGCCAGCAGCCCTGCAGGGTTACCTTACGAGCAGTACTTC
CASSPAGLPYEQYF
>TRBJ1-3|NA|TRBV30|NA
TGTGCCTGGAGTTGGCAGGTTGAGGGAAACACCATATATTTT
CAWSWQVEGNTIYF
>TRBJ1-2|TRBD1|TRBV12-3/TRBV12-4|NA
TGTGCCAGCAGTGGAGGCGGGACAGACGGCTACACCTTC
CASSGGGTDGYTF
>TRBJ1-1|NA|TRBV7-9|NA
TGTGCCAGCAGCAACGGAGGCGGGAACACTGAAGCTTTCTTT
CASSNGGGNTEAFF
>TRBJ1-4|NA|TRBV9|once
TGTGCCAGCAGCGGTGGGCCAGTTAATGAAAAACTGTTTTTT
CASSGGPVNEKLFF
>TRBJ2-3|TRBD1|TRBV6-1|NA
TGTGCCAGCAGTGAAGGGACAGGGGCAGATACGCAGTATTTT
CASSEGTGADTQYF
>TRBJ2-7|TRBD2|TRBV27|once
TGTGCCAGCAGTCGCGAGACTAGCGGGAGGGGTTACGAGCAGTACTTC
CASSRETSGRGYEQYF
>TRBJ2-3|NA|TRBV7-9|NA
TGTGCCAGCAGCCCACAGAGCAGCACAGATACGCAGTATTTT
CASSPQSSTDTQYF
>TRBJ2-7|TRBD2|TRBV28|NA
TGTGCCAGCAGGGGGGGGGTCGGCTCCTACGAGCAGTACTTC
CASRGGVGSYEQYF
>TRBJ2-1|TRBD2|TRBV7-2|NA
TGTGCCAGCAGCTTATGGCCGGCGGGGACTAGCGGGAGCAGTGAGCAGTTCTTC
CASSLWPAGTSGSSEQFF
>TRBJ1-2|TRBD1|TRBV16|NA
TGTGCCAGCAGCCAATCCCCGGGACAGTATGGCTACACCTTC
CASSQSPGQYGYTF
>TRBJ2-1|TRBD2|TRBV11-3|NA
TGTGCCAGCACCCCTCCGACTAGCATCCAGGACAATGAGCAGTTCTTC
CASTPPTSIQDNEQFF
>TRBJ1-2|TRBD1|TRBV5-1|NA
TGCGCCAGCAGCTTGCTTCAGGGGGGTATGATTCATGGCTACACCTTC
CASSLLQGGMIHGYTF
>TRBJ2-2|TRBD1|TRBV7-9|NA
TGTGCCAGCAGCTTAGGACAGGGAGAGCAGGCCGGGGAGCTGTTTTTT
CASSLGQGEQAGELFF
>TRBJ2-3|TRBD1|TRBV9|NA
TGTGCCAGCAGCGTAGGGGGGACAGGGTCAGATACGCAGTATTTT
CASSVGGTGSDTQYF
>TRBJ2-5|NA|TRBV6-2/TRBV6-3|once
TGTGCCAGCAGTTACGAAGCAACAGGAACCCAAGAGACCCAGTACTTC
CASSYEATGTQETQYF
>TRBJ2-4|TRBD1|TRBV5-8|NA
TGTGCCAGCAGCCCTGGACAGGGTTCGAGCATTCAGTACTTC
CASSPGQGSSIQYF
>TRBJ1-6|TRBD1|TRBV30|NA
TGTGCCTTGGGACAGGGCAACTATAATTCACCCCTCCACTTT
CALGQGNYNSPLHF
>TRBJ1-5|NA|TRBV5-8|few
TGTGCCAGCAGCTTGGCACGGGGGAATCAGCCCCAGCATTTT
CASSLARGNQPQHF
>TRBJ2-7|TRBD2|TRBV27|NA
TGTGCCAGCAGTTTAAACGGGGGGGAGCAGTACTTC
CASSLNGGEQYF
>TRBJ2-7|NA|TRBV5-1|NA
TGCGCCAGCAGCTTGGCACCCGCCTACACAGGTCGACCAGACTACGAGCAGTACTTC
CASSLAPAYTGRPDYEQYF
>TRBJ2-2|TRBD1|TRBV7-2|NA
TGTGCCAGCAGCTTAGCCCGGGACAGGGGTACGTCCGGGGAGCTGTTTTTT
CASSLARDRGTSGELFF
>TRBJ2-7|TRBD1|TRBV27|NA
TGTGCCAGCAGCGACGGGACAGGGGGCCGGGAGCAGTACTTC
CASSDGTGGREQYF
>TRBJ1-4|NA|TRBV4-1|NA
TGCGCCAGCAGCCCGGCGGGGAGGGCCACGTCTAATGAAAAACTGTTTTTT
CASSPAGRATSNEKLFF
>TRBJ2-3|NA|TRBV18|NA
TGTGCCAGCTCCCCCAGCGGTGGCACAGATACGCAGTATTTT
CASSPSGGTDTQYF
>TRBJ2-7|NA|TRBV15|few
TGTGCCACCAGCAGAGATGGCGGAGGATACGAGCAGTACTTC
CATSRDGGGYEQYF
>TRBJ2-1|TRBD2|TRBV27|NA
TGTGCCAGCAGTTTAGCGGGAGGTCTCGATGAGCAGTTCTTC
CASSLAGGLDEQFF
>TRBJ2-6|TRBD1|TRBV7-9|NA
TGTGCCAGCAGCTTAGGGACAGGGGGCCTTTCTGGGGCCAACGTCCTGACTTTC
CASSLGTGGLSGANVLTF
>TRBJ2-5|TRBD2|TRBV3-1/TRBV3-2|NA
TGTGCCAGCAGCCCCGAACTAGCGGGAGCACAGACCCAGTACTTC
CASSPELAGAQTQYF
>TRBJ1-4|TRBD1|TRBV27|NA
TGTGCCAGCAGTTCCCGGGACAGGGTCGAAAAACTGTTTTTT
CASSSRDRVEKLFF
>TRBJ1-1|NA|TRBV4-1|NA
TGCGCCAGCAGCCAAGATGGCCGAGGGGGAATGAACACTGAAGCTTTCTTT
CASSQDGRGGMNTEAFF
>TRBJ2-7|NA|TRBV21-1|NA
TGTGCCAGCAGCAGATCGCCGGGACTAGCGGGGCCCAGGGAGGACGAGCAGTACTTC
CASSRSPGLAGPREDEQYF
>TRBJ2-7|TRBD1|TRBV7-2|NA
TGTGCCAGCAGCTTACAGGGACAGGGGACGGGCGAGCAGTACTTC
CASSLQGQGTGEQYF
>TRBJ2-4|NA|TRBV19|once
TGTGCCAGTAGTATAGATCCGGGTTCCGACATTCAGTACTTC
CASSIDPGSDIQYF
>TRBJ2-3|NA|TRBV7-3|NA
TGTGCCAGCAGCCCAGGCCCCGGGAGTGGCACAGATACGCAGTATTTT
CASSPGPGSGTDTQYF
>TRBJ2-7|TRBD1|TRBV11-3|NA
TGTGCCAGCAGCCCCGCCCGAGGGACAGGGAACGAGCAGTACTTC
CASSPARGTGNEQYF
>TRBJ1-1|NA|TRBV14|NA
TGTGCCAGCAGCCAAGATATAAGGCGGGCTTTCTTT
CASSQDIRRAFF
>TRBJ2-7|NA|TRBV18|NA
TGTGCCAGCTCGTCTCGCGGGCGCACCTACGAGCAGTACTTC
CASSSRGRTYEQYF
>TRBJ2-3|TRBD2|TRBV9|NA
TGTGCCGGCAGCCCTGGCGGAGGTAGCGGGAGAGGGGATACGCAGTATTTT
CAGSPGGGSGRGDTQYF
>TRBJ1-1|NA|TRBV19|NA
TGTGCCAGTAGTGTATCCGGGACTCCTTTTCCGAACACTGAAGCTTTCTTT
CASSVSGTPFPNTEAFF
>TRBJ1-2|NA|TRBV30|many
TGTGCCTGGAGTGAAACAGTGGCGAATAACTATGGCTACACCTTC
CAWSETVANNYGYTF
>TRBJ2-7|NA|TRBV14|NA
TGTGCCAGCAGCCAAGTACGAGGGCTAGCCGAGTACGAGCAGTACTTC
CASSQVRGLAEYEQYF
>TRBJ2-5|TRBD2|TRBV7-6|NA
TGTGCCAGCAGTCATTGGGGGGGAGCAGGTCAAGAGACCCAGTACTTC
CASSHWGGAGQETQYF
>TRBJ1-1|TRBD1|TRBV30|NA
TGTGCCTCGCGGACCCAGGGGGCAGGCACTGAAGCTTTCTTT
CASRTQGAGTEAFF
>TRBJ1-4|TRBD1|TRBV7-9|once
TGTGCCAGCAGCTCCCGGGACAGGGGGCTCTTTAATGAAAAACTGTTTTTT
CASSSRDRGLFNEKLFF
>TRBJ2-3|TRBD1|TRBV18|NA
TGTGCCAGCTCACCACGAGGGACAGGGGGAGACACAGATACGCAGTATTTT
CASSPRGTGGDTDTQYF
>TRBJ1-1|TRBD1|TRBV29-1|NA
TGCAGCGTGAGACAGGGGACTGAAGCTTTCTTT
CSVRQGTEAFF